Listed below are T cell receptor beta chains from one sample, sequenced in a study of blood T cells in healthy people across ages. TCRdb used MiXCR to reprocess the 5' RACE reads, holding one entry per CDR3 protein. Counted here are some 1,500,000 distinct CDR3 sequences, about 45% occurring once; the ten biggest clones make up under 5%. The sequencing sample was made of blood. All receptors come from a woman in her late teens or twenties in good health. Each CDR3 is given with its conserved first and last residue. A D gene is named only where the DNA matches it firmly. The size of a clone is reported for some rows only, either as once, few or many, or as a class for expanded clones.

CDR3 DNA | CDR3 protein | V gene | D gene | J gene | clone size
TGCAGTGCTAGACTAGCGACCTACGAGCAGTACTTC | CSARLATYEQYF | TRBV20-1 | NA | TRBJ2-7 | many
TGTGCCAGCAGCTTATGGCCCACTGAAGCTTTCTTT | CASSLWPTEAFF | TRBV7-9 | NA | TRBJ1-1 | NA
TGCGCCAGCAGCATGCAGTCGGGGAGGGGCTATGGCTACACCTTC | CASSMQSGRGYGYTF | TRBV5-1 | NA | TRBJ1-2 | NA
TGTGCCAGCTCAACTCGGACTAGCGGGGGGAGCGCCTACAATGAGCAGTTCTTC | CASSTRTSGGSAYNEQFF | TRBV18 | TRBD2 | TRBJ2-1 | NA
TGTGCCAGCAGACCCGATGGTGCGACCGGACAGGGCTCCAATCAGCCCCAGCATTTT | CASRPDGATGQGSNQPQHF | TRBV28 | TRBD1 | TRBJ1-5 | NA
TGTGCCAGCAGCATTATCTCCCTTCGGGACAGTGAAGCTTTCTTT | CASSIISLRDSEAFF | TRBV12-3/TRBV12-4 | TRBD1 | TRBJ1-1 | few
TGTGCCAGCAGGTCAGGGACTAGCGGGTCAGGATCGCAGTATTTT | CASRSGTSGSGSQYF | TRBV27 | TRBD2 | TRBJ2-3 | few
TGTGCCAGCAGTCCAGGGCGAAAGGACATTCAGTACTTC | CASSPGRKDIQYF | TRBV12-3/TRBV12-4 | NA | TRBJ2-4 | few
TGCAGTGCTAGTATGGACTTCTATGTGGGTGGCTACACCTTC | CSASMDFYVGGYTF | TRBV20-1 | NA | TRBJ1-2 | NA
TGTGCCATCAGTGAGTCGGGAATAGCAGAGACCCAGTACTTC | CAISESGIAETQYF | TRBV10-3 | NA | TRBJ2-5 | NA
TGTGCTAGCAGCCCCAGGACAGGCACCGGGGAGCTGTTTTTT | CASSPRTGTGELFF | TRBV7-7 | TRBD1 | TRBJ2-2 | few
TGTGCCAGCAGTTTCGCCGGGACACGCTACGAGCAGTACTTC | CASSFAGTRYEQYF | TRBV27 | NA | TRBJ2-7 | NA
TGTGCCTGGAGCTCTAACGAGCAGTACTTC | CAWSSNEQYF | TRBV30 | NA | TRBJ2-7 | few
TGTGCCAGCAGCTTAGACGGGTCTGAAGCTTTCTTT | CASSLDGSEAFF | TRBV7-9 | NA | TRBJ1-1 | NA
TGTGCCACCAGTGACCCTTTGCGGGGTGACAATGAGCAGTTCTTC | CATSDPLRGDNEQFF | TRBV24-1 | NA | TRBJ2-1 | NA
TGTGCCAGCAGCTTAGCTAGCGGGAGTGAGCAGTTCTTC | CASSLASGSEQFF | TRBV7-2 | TRBD2 | TRBJ2-1 | few
TGCAGTGCTAGAGATGGTGGGACAGGGACGGGCTACACCTTC | CSARDGGTGTGYTF | TRBV20-1 | TRBD1 | TRBJ1-2 | NA